Below, 19 T cell receptor beta chains from the same sample are listed, as sequenced in a study of T cell responses to AZD1222 COVID-19 vaccine. Data came from immunoSEQ multiplex PCR; TCRdb stores just in-frame clones and leaves some out. The top ten hold more than 2% of the sample, which has approximately 74,000 clones, more than 80% seen once. The sample here was peripheral blood, taken on day 0 of AZD1222 vaccination. Receptors originate from an adult in good health.

The chain employs TRBV7-3 and TRBJ2-3, with 11 bases matching TRBD2. V was pared by 3 bases and J by 4 bases, with 3 bases of the junction left unmatched. The CDR3 is made up of 15 amino acids. Germline V lookup: CDR1 SGHTA, CDR2 FQGTGA. CDR3 residues: CASSFLAGGSDTQYF. As DNA, the CDR3 is TGTGCCAGCAGCTTCCTAGCGGGGGGTTCAGATACGCAGTATTTT.

The CDR3 spells CASSPLNTEAFF. The CDR3 nucleotides are TGTGCCAGCAGTCCACTGAACACTGAAGCTTTCTTT. This chain joins TRBV28 and TRBJ1-1; D gene ambiguous. CDR1 is MDHEN, CDR2 SYDVKM, per germline. The length of the CDR3 is 12 residues. V gave up 5 bases and J gave up 0 bases, with 4 bases separating them.

The chain has TRBV5-5 and TRBJ2-7; D ambiguous. From germline, CDR1 is SGHKS and CDR2 YYEKEE (reference sequence). The length of the CDR3 is 14 residues. V lost 1 base and J lost 2, with 10 bases in between. The CDR3: CASSLSRYAYEQYF. For the CDR3, the DNA is TGTGCCAGCAGCTTGTCTCGATACGCCTACGAGCAGTACTTC.

The V gene is TRBV19, the J gene TRBJ2-3, with TRBD2 matching over 12 bases. Germline V gene data show CDR1 as LNHDA and CDR2 as SQIVND (reference sequence). This CDR3 spans 16 amino acids. V lost 1 base and J lost 5; bases outside the gene matches: 4. The CDR3 spells CASSIGTSGAQDTQYF. In DNA form, the CDR3 reads TGTGCCAGTAGTATAGGGACTAGCGGGGCGCAAGATACGCAGTATTTT.

The chain joins TRBV29-1 to TRBJ2-2; tentative D call: TRBD1 (5 bases). The CDR3 extends over 13 amino acids. Germline V gene lookup returns CDR1 SQVTM and CDR2 ANQGSEA. V was trimmed by 6 bases and J by 0 bases, leaving 8 bases between them. Written as DNA, the CDR3 is TGCAGCGTGACAGCCGCGAACACCGGGGAGCTGTTTTTT. Translated: CSVTAANTGELFF.

This rearrangement joins TRBV28 to TRBJ2-4; a weak D match, TRBD1 (6 bases). V lost 4 bases and J lost 0, with 13 bases in between. The CDR3 loop spans 16 amino acids. Germline values: CDR1 MDHEN, CDR2 SYDVKM. In nucleotides, the CDR3 is TGTGCCAGCAGTTCGGTGGGGGCGGTAGCCAAAAACATTCAGTACTTC. Translating gives CASSSVGAVAKNIQYF.

The chain is built from TRBV11-2 and TRBJ2-7; no clear D gene. The CDR3 runs to 15 residues. Germline lookup yields CDR1 SGHAT and CDR2 FQNNGV. V lost 0 bases to trimming and J lost 4 bases, with 13 bases between them. The CDR3 DNA reads TGTGCCAGCAGCTTAGATCTCGGGCTGGGGTACGAGCAGTACTTC. Translation gives CASSLDLGLGYEQYF.

The genes are TRBV7-2 and TRBJ2-7; D unclear. From germline, CDR1 is SGHTA and CDR2 FQGNSA. The CDR3 sequence is 12 residues long. V dropped 5 bases and J dropped 2 bases, with 7 bases sitting between them. This chain's CDR3 is CASSRSAYEQYF. For the CDR3, the DNA is TGTGCCAGCAGCCGATCCGCCTACGAGCAGTACTTC.

This chain joins TRBV9 and TRBJ1-5; D is uncertain. Deletions cut 7 bases from V and 1 base from J, with 12 bases between. The CDR3 length is 14 residues. CDR1 and CDR2 from the germline V gene are SGDLS and YYNGEE. CDR3: CASGVGSSNQPQHF. CDR3 bases: TGTGCCAGCGGGGTAGGATCAAGCAATCAGCCCCAGCATTTT.

This clone occurred once. J is TRBJ1-4 and V is TRBV5-1; D gene unclear. The CDR3 is 13 residues long. Germline values: CDR1 SGHRS, CDR2 YFSETQ. Trimming removed 0 bases at V and 8 bases at J, with 8 bases between. CDR3 DNA sequence: TGCGCCAGCAGCTTGGGAGAGAGGGAAAAACTGTTTTTT. Its translation is CASSLGEREKLFF. The complete variable domain, with remaining parts taken from reference TRBV5-1 and TRBJ1-4, reads KAGVTQTPRYLIKTRGQQVTLSCSPISGHRSVSWYQQTPGQGLQFLFEYFSETQRNKGNFPGRFSGRQFSNSRSEMNVSTLELGDSALYLCASSLGEREKLFFGSGTQLSVL.

The rearrangement links TRBV30 to TRBJ1-6, with D maybe TRBD1 (5 bases). The germline V and J ends were trimmed by 3 bases and 3 bases, with 12 bases remaining between them. Germline lookup yields CDR1 GTSNPN and CDR2 SVGIG (reference sequence). This CDR3 is built from 15 residues. The CDR3 DNA follows: TGTGCCTGGAGCCCCCGCGGGGGCTATAATTCACCCCTCCACTTT. It is translated as CAWSPRGGYNSPLHF.

The chain joins TRBV7-2 to TRBJ2-1; TRBD1 matches at 9 bases. Losses at the gene ends were 5 bases for V and 7 bases for J; bases not matched to a gene: 6. The germline V gene encodes CDR1 SGHTA and CDR2 FQGNSA. The CDR3 sequence is 14 residues long. The chain's CDR3 is CASSPDRGGNEQFF. The DNA for the CDR3 is TGTGCCAGCAGCCCGGACAGGGGCGGGAATGAGCAGTTCTTC.

J is TRBJ1-1 and V is TRBV4-3; the D is unclear. Trimming stripped 0 bases from V and 1 base from J, with 6 bases between. CDR3 length equals 14 residues. The germline gives CDR1 LGHNA, CDR2 YSLEER. CDR3 nucleotide sequence: TGCGCCAGCAGCCAAGATTGGCAGAACACTGAAGCTTTCTTT. Translating gives CASSQDWQNTEAFF.

This clone was seen only a few times. The rearrangement links TRBV9 to TRBJ2-2, with 7 bases identical to TRBD2. V gave up 0 bases and J gave up 9 bases; unmatched junction bases: 11. The CDR3 spans 16 residues. The germline V gene encodes CDR1 SGDLS and CDR2 YYNGEE. CDR3 amino acids: CASSVGEGGSSRELFF. CDR3 sequence (DNA): TGTGCCAGCAGCGTAGGGGAGGGCGGGAGTAGCCGGGAGCTGTTTTTT.

Comments on this clone: In the same sample, other DNA sequences code for this CDR3. The chain couples TRBV9 to TRBJ1-5, with 9 positions matching TRBD1. The V gene end was trimmed by 4 bases and the J gene end by 3 bases; junction bases not matched to a gene: 2. The CDR3 sequence is 14 residues long. Germline V gene data show CDR1 as SGDLS and CDR2 as YYNGEE. CDR3 nucleotides: TGTGCCAGCAGCCGGACAGGGGACAATCAGCCCCAGCATTTT. Translating it yields CASSRTGDNQPQHF.

The rearrangement links TRBV11-2 to TRBJ1-5, with D unresolved. CDR3 size: 14 residues. Germline CDR1 reads SGHAT; CDR2 reads FQNNGV. Trimming cost V 5 bases and J 7 bases, with 15 bases left between them. CDR3 nucleotide sequence: TGTGCCAGCAGCAGACCGGGGATCGGGCAGCCCCAGCATTTT. Residues: CASSRPGIGQPQHF.

The chain uses TRBV27 and TRBJ1-1; D remains unclear. Trimming took 4 bases from V and 1 from J, leaving 10 bases between them. The CDR3 consists of 14 residues. The germline V gene encodes CDR1 MNHEY and CDR2 SMNVEV (reference sequence). For the CDR3, the DNA is TGTGCCAGCAGTTCCATGTGGGGGAACACTGAAGCTTTCTTT. Its protein product is CASSSMWGNTEAFF.

The chain combines TRBV5-1 with TRBJ2-1, with D unclear. This CDR3 is built from 14 residues. Germline values: CDR1 SGHRS, CDR2 YFSETQ. Trimming left V 0 bases short and J 7 bases short, with 11 bases between. The CDR3 nucleotides are TGCGCCAGCAGCTTGGCCGGGTCCTTGAATGAGCAGTTCTTC. It translates to CASSLAGSLNEQFF.

The chain links TRBV28 to TRBJ1-4; D ambiguous. The V end lost 6 bases, the J end lost 0 bases, and 8 bases lay between the germline ends. The CDR3 runs 14 residues. The germline gives CDR1 MDHEN, CDR2 SYDVKM. For the CDR3, the DNA is TGTGCCAGCAGAGGGCAACCAACTAATGAAAAACTGTTTTTT. As protein: CASRGQPTNEKLFF. The complete variable domain, with remaining parts taken from reference TRBV28 and TRBJ1-4, reads DVKVTQSSRYLVKRTGEKVFLECVQDMDHENMFWYRQDPGLGLRLIYFSYDVKMKEKGDIPEGYSVSREKKERFSLILESASTNQTSMYLCASRGQPTNEKLFFGSGTQLSVL.